The 23 T cell receptor beta chains listed next were all sequenced from one sample in a study of a mutant IDH1 vaccine in newly diagnosed glioma. Time point denoted: baseline, week 1 (first vaccination visit). Noted treatment: pre-vaccination baseline after standard-of-care therapy. Some clones are missing from TCRdb's copy, which holds only in-frame ones; the method was immunoSEQ multiplex PCR. The table lists 70,000 or so clones, 80% to 90% of them singletons, with over 4% in the top ten. Here the sequenced sample was peripheral blood mononuclear cells (PBMCs), taken from a glioma patient treated with radiotherapy, temozolomide or both. The origin of the receptors is a woman between 18 and 29 years old with glioma. Some clones in this sample may be carry-over from other donors' samples.

This chain uses TRBV6-1 with TRBJ2-1; TRBD2 is a possible D gene (6 bases). Trimming left V 2 bases short and J 11 bases short, with 10 bases between. The CDR3 has 12 amino acids. The germline gives CDR1 MNHNS, CDR2 SASEGT. This CDR3 reads CASSEFGTQQFF. The CDR3 bases are TGTGCCAGCAGTGAATTCGGGACTCAGCAGTTCTTC.

The V and J genes are TRBV19 and TRBJ1-5; D is ambiguous. The V and J ends lost 3 bases and 7 bases respectively, with 19 bases between them. CDR1 is LNHDA, CDR2 SQIVND, per germline (reference sequence). The CDR3 sequence is 16 residues long. The CDR3 sequence is CASSMIRVAGGQPQHF. The CDR3 nucleotides read TGTGCCAGTAGTATGATCCGGGTCGCCGGCGGGCAGCCCCAGCATTTT.

The rearrangement joins TRBV18 to TRBJ1-1; D is uncertain. V was cut by 8 bases and J by 4 bases, with 17 bases left in between. The CDR3 is made up of 14 amino acids. From germline, CDR1 is KGHSH and CDR2 LQKENI. The CDR3 region has the DNA TGTGCCAGCCCTCTCCGGCGGGGAGGCACTGAAGCTTTCTTT. Encoded protein: CASPLRRGGTEAFF.

The chain is built from TRBV5-8 and TRBJ2-7, with 7 positions matching TRBD2. Germline V gene lookup returns CDR1 SGHTS and CDR2 YDEGEE. After removal of 4 bases from V and 3 bases from J, the junction contained 13 bases not matched to a gene. The CDR3 has 16 residues. CDR3 sequence: CASSPSRRDYYYEQYF. DNA for the CDR3: TGTGCCAGCAGCCCCTCCAGGCGGGACTATTACTACGAGCAGTACTTC. The whole variable domain, filled in from reference TRBV5-8 and TRBJ2-7, reads EAGVTQSPTHLIKTRGQQATLRCSPISGHTSVYWYQQALGLGLQFLLWYDEGEERNRGNFPPRFSGRQFPNYSSELNVNALELEDSALYLCASSPSRRDYYYEQYFGPGTRLTVT.

This rearrangement joins TRBV4-1 to TRBJ1-4, with D possibly being TRBD1 (6 bases). V gave up 0 bases and J gave up 0 bases, with 11 bases separating them. Germline values: CDR1 MGHRA, CDR2 YSYEKL. CDR3 length: 17 amino acids. The CDR3 reads CASSQDGAGATNEKLFF. Here the CDR3 DNA reads TGCGCCAGCAGCCAAGATGGGGCAGGGGCAACTAATGAAAAACTGTTTTTT.

The chain links TRBV29-1 to TRBJ1-2, with D unclear. Trimming shortened V by 1 base and J by 4 bases, and 7 bases separated the two germline ends. Germline-derived CDR1 and CDR2 are SQVTM and ANQGSEA. This CDR3 is built from 12 residues. CDR3 loop: CSVEARFYGYTF. The CDR3 DNA follows: TGCAGCGTTGAAGCCAGGTTCTATGGCTACACCTTC.

This clone was found once. This rearrangement joins TRBV5-1 to TRBJ1-4; D possibly corresponds to TRBD1 (6 bases). The CDR3 contains 14 residues. V was clipped by 1 base and J by 8 bases, with 12 bases between them. CDR1 is SGHRS, CDR2 YFSETQ, per germline. The CDR3 region has the DNA TGCGCCAGCAGCTTGTTGGGGGGCGGAGAAAAACTGTTTTTT. Translated: CASSLLGGGEKLFF.

The chain uses TRBV5-6 and TRBJ2-7; D remains ambiguous. Germline V lookup: CDR1 SGHDT, CDR2 YYEEEE. Between the trimmed V and J ends, which lost 1 base and 2 bases, there was a span of 1 base. The CDR3 spans 11 residues. This CDR3 reads CASSLTYEQYF. The DNA of the CDR3 is TGTGCCAGCAGCTTGACCTACGAGCAGTACTTC.

The J gene is TRBJ1-5, the V gene TRBV19; D gene uncertain. This CDR3 region has 17 residues. Trimming shortened V by 6 bases and J by 1 base, and 19 bases separated the two germline ends. Germline CDR1 LNHDA, CDR2 SQIVND (reference sequence). CDR3 amino acids: CASSPSLPGRSNQPQHF. In DNA form, the CDR3 reads TGTGCCAGTAGCCCCTCCCTCCCGGGGAGAAGCAATCAGCCCCAGCATTTT. The full variable domain, completed using reference TRBV19 and TRBJ1-5, is DGGITQSPKYLFRKEGQNVTLSCEQNLNHDAMYWYRQDPGQGLRLIYYSQIVNDFQKGDIAEGYSVSREKKESFPLTVTSAQKNPTAFYLCASSPSLPGRSNQPQHFGDGTRLSIL.

The CDR3 DNA follows: TGTGCCAGCAGCCCGGGACTTCCCTCCTACGAGCAGTACTTC. This sequence encodes CASSPGLPSYEQYF. The rearrangement uses TRBV14 and TRBJ2-7, with D possibly being TRBD2 (6 bases). Germline V lookup: CDR1 SGHDN, CDR2 FVKESK. Trimming took 4 bases from V and 0 from J, leaving 10 bases between them. The CDR3 totals 14 residues.

This clone has more than one count but fewer than ten. V and J are TRBV19 and TRBJ1-4; possibly TRBD1 for D (5 bases). This CDR3 region has 17 residues. Germline values: CDR1 LNHDA, CDR2 SQIVND (reference sequence). Trimming shortened V by 4 bases and J by 0 bases, and 15 bases separated the two germline ends. The CDR3 DNA sequence: TGTGCCAGTAGTACCTGGGACCGACGTCCAACTAATGAAAAACTGTTTTTT. It specifies CASSTWDRRPTNEKLFF. The complete variable domain, with remaining parts taken from reference TRBV19 and TRBJ1-4, reads DGGITQSPKYLFRKEGQNVTLSCEQNLNHDAMYWYRQDPGQGLRLIYYSQIVNDFQKGDIAEGYSVSREKKESFPLTVTSAQKNPTAFYLCASSTWDRRPTNEKLFFGSGTQLSVL.

The chain is built from TRBV4-2 and TRBJ2-7; D remains unclear. Germline V gives CDR1 LGHNA, CDR2 YNFKEQ. The CDR3 consists of 12 residues. Trimming removed 3 bases at V and 7 bases at J, with 10 bases between. The CDR3, as DNA: TGTGCCAGCAGCCAGCCCGGGCCAGAGCAGTACTTC. Its protein is CASSQPGPEQYF.

V gene TRBV2 combines with J gene TRBJ2-5; tentatively, D is TRBD2 (5 bases). The V gene lost 10 bases and the J gene lost 5 bases, with 8 bases spanning the gap. Germline V CDR1 and CDR2: SNHLY, FYNNEI. The CDR3 covers 10 residues. The CDR3 here is CAIQRETQYF. The CDR3 DNA sequence: TGTGCCATTCAGCGGGAGACCCAGTACTTC.

The gene calls are TRBV4-1 and TRBJ1-2; 7 bases are shared with TRBD1. This CDR3 contains 16 residues. Trimming took 3 bases from V and 1 from J; bases not matched to a gene: 8. Germline loops: CDR1 MGHRA, CDR2 YSYEKL. The CDR3 spells CASSHPGTDVNYGYTF. The CDR3 DNA reads as TGCGCCAGCAGCCATCCCGGGACAGACGTTAACTATGGCTACACCTTC.

The V and J genes are TRBV30 and TRBJ2-7; possibly TRBD2 for D (5 bases). The germline V gene encodes CDR1 GTSNPN and CDR2 SVGIG (reference sequence). This CDR3 contains 14 residues. Between the trimmed V and J ends, which lost 2 bases and 1 base, there was a span of 12 bases. Here the CDR3 reads CAWSLDYDSYEQYF. The CDR3 nucleotides are TGTGCCTGGAGTTTAGACTACGATTCCTACGAGCAGTACTTC. The full variable domain, in which reference TRBV30 and TRBJ2-7 provide the parts outside the CDR3, is SQTIHQWPATLVQPVGSPLSLECTVEGTSNPNLYWYRQAAGRGLQLLFYSVGIGQISSEVPQNLSASRPQDRQFILSSKKLLLSDSGFYLCAWSLDYDSYEQYFGPGTRLTVT.

The CDR3 nucleotides are TGTGCCAGCAGTTACTCGGCCGGACATGGGCCCGGTGGCTACACCTTC. Protein product: CASSYSAGHGPGGYTF. The rearrangement joins TRBV6-5 to TRBJ1-2; a weak D match, TRBD1 (5 bases). V shed 0 bases and J shed 7 bases, with 18 bases lying between them. The CDR3 loop spans 16 amino acids. Germline assignment: CDR1 MNHEY and CDR2 SVGAGI.

This clone appeared once. The chain recombines TRBV29-1 with TRBJ2-5; no clear D gene. The CDR3 consists of 11 residues. CDR1 is SQVTM, CDR2 ANQGSEA, per germline. The ends were cut back, 6 bases at V and 5 bases at J, with 10 bases in the middle. This CDR3 reads CSVWVSETQYF. The CDR3 coding sequence is TGCAGCGTGTGGGTATCGGAGACCCAGTACTTC.

There are a few counts of this clone. The gene calls are TRBV15 and TRBJ1-3; 7 bases map to TRBD1. V lost 4 bases and J lost 6; bases outside the gene matches: 9. Looked up from germline, CDR1 is LNHNV and CDR2 is YYDKDF (reference sequence). The CDR3 extends over 15 amino acids. The CDR3 loop reads CATSTLPTGLNTIYF. The CDR3 DNA is TGTGCCACCAGCACCCTACCGACAGGGTTAAACACCATATATTTT. The full variable domain, rest sourced from reference TRBV15 and TRBJ1-3, is DAMVIQNPRYQVTQFGKPVTLSCSQTLNHNVMYWYQQKSSQAPKLLFHYYDKDFNNEADTPDNFQSRRPNTSFCFLDIRSPGLGDTAMYLCATSTLPTGLNTIYFGEGSWLTVV.

This chain uses TRBV2 with TRBJ1-1, with D possibly being TRBD1 (5 bases). Germline CDR1 is SNHLY and CDR2 is FYNNEI. The V end was cut by 1 base, the J end by 4 bases, with 10 bases between. The CDR3 loop spans 14 amino acids. The DNA of the CDR3 is TGTGCCAGCAGTGAAGAGTCGAGGGGCACTGAAGCTTTCTTT. Encoded protein: CASSEESRGTEAFF.

J is TRBJ2-7 and V is TRBV5-4; perhaps TRBD1 as D (6 bases). The CDR3 is 13 residues long. Per the germline V gene, CDR1 is SGHNT and CDR2 is YYREEE (reference sequence). V was trimmed by 0 bases and J by 3 bases, leaving 7 bases between them. Here the CDR3 DNA reads TGTGCCAGCAGCTTGGGAGGGGGCTACGAGCAGTACTTC. Translating it yields CASSLGGGYEQYF.

This chain joins TRBV6-1 and TRBJ2-7, with D possibly being TRBD1 (7 bases). Germline CDR1 reads MNHNS; CDR2 reads SASEGT. The CDR3 is 13 residues long. V lost 8 bases and J lost 0, with 11 bases in between. CDR3 loop: CASLRGDSYEQYF. For the CDR3, the DNA is TGTGCCAGCCTCAGGGGGGACTCCTACGAGCAGTACTTC.

This sequence joins TRBV2 and TRBJ1-4; tentative D call: TRBD1 (5 bases). V lost 6 bases and J lost 6, with 14 bases in between. The CDR3 is made up of 14 amino acids. Germline V gene data show CDR1 as SNHLY and CDR2 as FYNNEI. The CDR3 sequence is CASRRQRLDEKLFF. CDR3 DNA sequence: TGTGCCAGCAGGAGACAGCGGCTTGATGAAAAACTGTTTTTT.

The CDR3 reads CASSIGPTPMWHEQFF. The CDR3 coding sequence is TGTGCCAGTAGTATAGGCCCCACCCCTATGTGGCATGAGCAGTTCTTC. V is TRBV19 and J is TRBJ2-1; D is uncertain. Trimming cost V 1 base and J 8 bases, with 18 bases left between them. The CDR3 consists of 16 residues. CDR1 and CDR2 from the germline V gene are LNHDA and SQIVND (reference sequence).